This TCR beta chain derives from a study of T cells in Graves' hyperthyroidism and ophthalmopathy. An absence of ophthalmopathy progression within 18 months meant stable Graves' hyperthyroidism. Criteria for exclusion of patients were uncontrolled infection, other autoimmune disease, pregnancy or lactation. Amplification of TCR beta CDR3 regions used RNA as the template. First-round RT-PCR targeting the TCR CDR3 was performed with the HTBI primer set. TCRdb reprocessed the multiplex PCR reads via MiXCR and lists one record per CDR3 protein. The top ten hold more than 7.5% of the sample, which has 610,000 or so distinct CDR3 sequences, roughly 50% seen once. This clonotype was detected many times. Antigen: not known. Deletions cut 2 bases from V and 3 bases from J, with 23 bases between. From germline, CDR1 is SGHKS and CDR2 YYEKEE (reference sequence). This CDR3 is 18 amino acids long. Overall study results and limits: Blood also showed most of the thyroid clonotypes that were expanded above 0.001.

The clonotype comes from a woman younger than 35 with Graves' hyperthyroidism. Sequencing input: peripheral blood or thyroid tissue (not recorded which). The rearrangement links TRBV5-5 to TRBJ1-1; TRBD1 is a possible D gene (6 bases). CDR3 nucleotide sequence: TGTGCCAGCAGCTTTACCACCGGGACACCTACAAGGTACACTGAAGCTTTCTTT. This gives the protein CASSFTTGTPTRYTEAFF.